This T cell receptor beta chain comes out of a study of regulatory T cells in long-lasting Graves disease. Overall study: For under 3 months, newly diagnosed Graves' patients had been taking antithyroid drugs.

This clonotype showed up just a few times. Construction of TCR beta libraries relied on iRepertoire HTBI primers and on Arm-PCR targeting CDR3 regions. TCRdb fed the multiplex PCR reads into MiXCR, producing one record per CDR3 protein. Among 550,000 to 700,000 distinct CDR3 sequences, 16% were seen once, and the ten largest hold approximately 12%. Germline V CDR1 and CDR2: MDHEN, SYDVKM. The CDR3 loop spans 16 amino acids. With V trimmed by 5 bases and J by 9 bases, 15 bases remained unmatched. Time point noted: newly diagnosed GD, antithyroid drugs for less than 3 months. With RNA extracted from PBMCs as input, the TCR library was made. These data were also reused for a study on T cells in Graves' hyperthyroidism and ophthalmopathy. Per that paper: Stable Graves' hyperthyroidism meant no ophthalmopathy progression within 18 months. Uncontrolled infection, other autoimmune disease, pregnancy or lactation excluded patients. Most clonotypes expanded in the thyroid (above 0.001) were also present in blood.

J is TRBJ2-2 and V is TRBV28, with TRBD2 matching 7 bases. The sequenced sample was peripheral blood mononuclear cells (PBMCs), obtained at new diagnosis, from a patient treated with antithyroid drugs. The source is a man between 18 and 29 years old with Graves disease. The CDR3 nucleotides read TGTGCCAGCAGTAAGGGAGCGGGGAGTGGTGTCCGGGAGCTGTTTTTT. Amino acid sequence: CASSKGAGSGVRELFF.